One T cell receptor (beta chain) is described in this entry. Its antigen specificity is not known. No base quality values were provided; no much bigger clone lies one nucleotide off. TCRbeta CDR3 regions were amplified from genomic DNA using the immunoSEQ Assay, a bias-controlled multiplex PCR. Per the authors' processing: The number of nucleated cells in each sample was estimated by amplification of reference gene primers within the assay. Sequence reads were collapsed and filtered to measure the absolute abundance of every unique TCRbeta CDR3 rearrangement. For each sample, productive Simpson clonality was calculated as the square root of Simpson's diversity index across productive rearrangements. The source is immuneACCESS, and TCRdb retained only in-frame sequences with V and J called. Part of the clones is not carried over; for the studies checked, unresolved V genes explain less than half of this, and the remainder is unexplained. V and J calls plus clone size are reproduced from that table; the DNA served to infer D and trimming. In all, the sample holds some 80,000 clones, and 82% of those were seen once. Together, the top ten hold less than 15% of the sample.

Taken from the germline V gene (reference sequence), the CDR1 and CDR2 loops are LGHDT and YNNKEL. V is cut by 4 bases and J by 6 bases, and the space between the germline ends is 13 bases. From the cysteine up to the phenylalanine, the CDR3 has a length of 13 residues. Left in the record is the CDR3 DNA by itself, 39 bases read in frame from the first base. The data originate from a study of blood T cell repertoires in COVID-19 (dated by TCRdb to about 2020). Looking at the study overall: Samples covering the acute and convalescent phases of COVID-19 were provided by collaborators in the United States, Italy and Spain. The prospective study material was composed of cDNA or gDNA derived from T cells, B-cell-depleted T cells, or PBMCs. Deeply sampled blood TCRbeta repertoires from subjects exposed to, actively infected with, or recovered from COVID-19 were included in the dataset. The repertoires were released in a freely available public database meant as a resource for research on the immune response to SARS-CoV-2. Samples were obtained from the ongoing ImmuneRACE study (first 160 participants) and from about 1,300 subjects provided by 6 global collaborators. Sample metadata almost always included a de-identified subject ID, COVID-19 status, age in years and sex. HLA class I and class II types, where available, came from metadata supplied by the sample provider rather than from assay-based typing.

Collaborating institutions collected whole blood in K2EDTA tubes following their own protocols. For TCRbeta analysis, collaborator samples were shipped as frozen whole blood, as isolated PBMCs, or as DNA extracted from either sample type. Study-wide findings and limitations: Clinical and demographic metadata were provided uncurated, with the amount varying by source and participant.

The rearranged chain carries TRBV3-1 (or the pseudogene TRBV3-2) and TRBJ2-7; a tentative D call is TRBD1 (6 bases match). Specimen: peripheral blood. The TCR was taken from a man older than 75 with acute or convalescent COVID-19. The DNA sequence is as follows: TGTGCCAGCAGCCCGACAGGCAGCCCCGAGCAGTACTTC. This gives the protein CASSPTGSPEQYF.